Each of the 10 T cell receptor beta chains below was sequenced from the same sample in a study of blood T cell repertoires in COVID-19 (dated by TCRdb to about 2020). Library preparation used the immunoSEQ multiplex PCR assay. TCRdb obtained this table from immuneACCESS and retained in-frame rearrangements with V and J assigned. These tables miss some clones; where compared with another copy, unresolved V genes account for less than half of the shortfall, and the remainder is unexplained. Across this sample there are around 300,000 clones, with about 83% seen only once. The ten largest clones take up approximately 6% of the sample. The sample comprised PBMCs or T cells enriched from blood (not recorded which). These TCRs come from a woman in her thirties or forties who had recovered from COVID-19.

The chain recombines TRBV15 with TRBJ2-4; 8 bases line up with TRBD1. CDR3 length: 13 amino acids. Looked up from germline, CDR1 is LNHNV and CDR2 is YYDKDF (reference sequence). V dropped 10 bases and J dropped 2; count of bases not matched to a gene: 4. The CDR3 DNA follows: TGTGCCATCGGACAGGGCTCCAAAAACATTCAGTACTTC. As protein: CAIGQGSKNIQYF.

The genes are TRBV27 and TRBJ2-7, with D possibly being TRBD2 (6 bases). V lost 0 bases to trimming and J lost 2 bases, with 14 bases between them. This CDR3 has 16 amino acids. The germline V gene has CDR1 MNHEY and CDR2 SMNVEV (reference sequence). The CDR3 spells CASSLSPRAGTYEQYF. DNA of the CDR3: TGTGCCAGCAGTTTATCACCACGAGCGGGTACCTACGAGCAGTACTTC.

Many counts were recorded for this clone. This chain joins TRBV27 and TRBJ1-6, with D maybe TRBD1 (5 bases). CDR3 length: 15 amino acids. Between the trimmed V and J ends, which lost 0 bases and 10 bases, there was a span of 13 bases. The germline CDR1 and CDR2 sequences are MNHEY and SMNVEV (reference sequence). Written as DNA, the CDR3 is TGTGCCAGCAGTTTATCGCGGCAGGGAGGGTCACCCCTCCACTTT. It codes for CASSLSRQGGSPLHF.

The V call is TRBV5-1, the J call TRBJ1-2; no clear D gene. V lost 0 bases and J lost 10, with 22 bases in between. This CDR3 has 16 amino acids. Germline lookup yields CDR1 SGHRS and CDR2 YFSETQ. This chain's CDR3 is CASSLDSRGLPAHYTF. CDR3 in DNA: TGCGCCAGCAGCTTGGATTCTCGGGGTCTGCCAGCCCACTACACCTTC.

The chain carries TRBV9 and TRBJ2-3, with 8 bases that match TRBD1. Trimming cost V 0 bases and J 2 bases; bases outside gene matches: 8. The CDR3 length is 17 residues. The germline V gene encodes CDR1 SGDLS and CDR2 YYNGEE. CDR3 nucleotide sequence: TGTGCCAGCAGCGTAGCTGAGACAGGGGTTCCCACAGATACGCAGTATTTT. This sequence encodes CASSVAETGVPTDTQYF.

This chain links TRBV24-1 with TRBJ2-5; TRBD1 agrees at 10 bases. The CDR3 length is 19 residues. Trimming removed 2 bases from V and 1 base from J; junction bases left unmatched: 12. Germline V lookup: CDR1 KGHDR, CDR2 SFDVKD. CDR3 sequence reads: CATSDSTVWDRGTQETQYF. As DNA, the CDR3 is TGTGCCACCAGTGATTCGACTGTATGGGACAGGGGCACCCAAGAGACCCAGTACTTC.

This clone was seen a handful of times. V is TRBV6-5 and J is TRBJ1-3; D remains unclear. Germline V gives CDR1 MNHEY, CDR2 SVGAGI. V was trimmed by 6 bases and J by 3 bases, leaving 15 bases between them. The CDR3 loop spans 15 amino acids. The CDR3 coding sequence is TGTGCCAGCAGGGACTACTTGAAAGGTGGAAACACCATATATTTT. Residues: CASRDYLKGGNTIYF.

This clone showed up just once. This chain uses TRBV7-2 with TRBJ2-7, with D maybe TRBD1 (5 bases). This CDR3 spans 13 amino acids. The germline CDR1 and CDR2 sequences are SGHTA and FQGNSA. V was trimmed by 8 bases and J by 4 bases, leaving 15 bases between them. CDR3 in DNA: TGTGCCAGCGGAGACAGTGGGGCGTACGAGCAGTACTTC. This encodes CASGDSGAYEQYF.

The chain carries TRBV18 and TRBJ1-5, with D tentatively TRBD1 (6 bases). The CDR3 length is 13 residues. V gave up 4 bases and J gave up 2 bases, with 6 bases separating them. Germline loops: CDR1 KGHSH, CDR2 LQKENI. The CDR3 nucleotides are TGTGCCAGCTCACAGGGGGGCAATCAGCCCCAGCATTTT. It is translated as CASSQGGNQPQHF.

This sequence joins TRBV5-6 and TRBJ2-2, with D possibly TRBD1 on 5 matching bases. Trimming stripped 2 bases from V and 5 bases from J, with 13 bases between. The CDR3 extends over 15 amino acids. Germline-derived CDR1 and CDR2 are SGHDT and YYEEEE. The CDR3 loop is CASSLPGFKTGELFF. As DNA, the CDR3 is TGTGCCAGCAGCTTACCAGGGTTTAAGACCGGGGAGCTGTTTTTT.